This note documents a single T cell receptor beta chain sequence. This clonotype was found a few times. Its antigen target is currently unknown. No clone much larger than this one lies a single base away; base qualities are absent. The sample comes from a study of identical twins (dated by TCRdb to the mid-2010s). Study-wide context: To test whether fetal clonotypes persist, this study deep-sequenced TCR alpha and beta repertoires from monozygotic twins, from unrelated adults of various ages, and from cord blood. To rule out contamination, replicate twin experiments were performed at different times with different library preparation protocols. Findings and caveats that apply to the study as a whole: In monozygotic twins, recombination models systematically underestimated out-of-frame TCR alpha sharing, but the models matched the sharing seen between unrelated individuals. Because the same donors could not be followed over many years, conclusions were based on cross-sectional statistical analysis. In beta out-of-frame sequences, excess twin sharing was weaker, because having fewer shared sequences lowered the signal-to-noise ratio. Zero-insertion analyses could be partly confounded by invariant T cells such as MAIT and iNKT, though diverse VJ usage argued against such confounding for most clonotypes. Abundant cord blood beta clonotypes had fewer insertions, young adult naive repertoires showed a similar but weaker trend, and memory repertoires showed no such trend. Out-of-frame TCR alpha sequences shared between twins showed an excess of low generation-probability sequences compared with coincidental sharing between unrelated individuals.

Every donor was a healthy Caucasian. Three pairs of female monozygotic twins, all aged about 18 to 30 years, made up the twin cohort. Positive isolation kits from Invitrogen were used to isolate CD4+ and CD8+ T cell populations. Including the terminal cysteine and phenylalanine, the CDR3 comprises 18 residues. Of all the DNA, just the CDR3 is kept, 54 bases in frame from base 1. V and J are truncated by 0 bases and 0 bases respectively, leaving an intervening sequence of 17 bases. CDR1 is given as SGHAT and CDR2 as FQDESV, both from the germline V gene (reference sequence). Libraries came from 5' RACE. TCRdb shows the sequencer as Illumina HiSeq 2000. A universal primer binding site was introduced by template switching, and a unique molecular identifier was present in the final cDNA, enabling accurate counting of TCR cDNA molecules. First-strand cDNA for TCR alpha and beta chains was synthesized from specific primers in the conserved constant-segment region. To control for contamination, every cDNA library was double barcoded, receiving both a SMART-Mk sample barcode and Illumina barcodes. TruSeq adapter sequences and Illumina sample barcodes were added in two successive PCR steps. The Illumina HiSeq platform was used with custom primers to sequence TCR alpha and beta cDNA libraries. The original pipeline was this. Unique molecular identifiers were extracted from raw reads with MiGEC, and CDR3 positions were determined with MiXCR. For each individual, recombination models were inferred using an EM algorithm with the repgenHMM and IGoR tools. Shared clonotypes were analyzed with the tcR package in R, and sharing was normalized by the product of cloneset sizes. To study raw recombination without the effects of thymic and clonal selection, out-of-frame nonproductive sequences were analyzed. TCRdb reworked the public reads: Q25 trimming with fastp, MiXCR clone assembly, productive beta chains retained. Every distinct CDR3 protein forms one entry, paired with its most common genes and DNA. TCRdb's processing, not the study's, gives the V and J calls here. For this sample there are a few hundred thousand distinct CDR3 sequences; roughly an eighth appear just once. Of the sample, just over 7% falls within the top ten clones.

These data were also reused for a study on yellow fever vaccine responses in identical twins. Per that second paper: According to the authors, in identical twins the way T cells responded to vaccination appeared partly convergent and partly personalized. Focusing on identical twins, the study followed the T cell clones that responded to the vaccine, and did so with precision.

Sequencing used CD8+ T cells sorted from blood. The TCR originated in a woman aged 18-35 years in good health. This sequence uses TRBV11-1 and TRBJ2-5; a confident D gene designation cannot be given. The CDR3 protein: CASSLAVPDAWYQETQYF. The bases are TGTGCCAGCAGCTTAGCGGTCCCAGACGCTTGGTACCAAGAGACCCAGTACTTC.